The rows below give T cell receptor beta chains drawn from one sample of a study of spatial heterogeneity in lung cancer. From the 5' RACE reads, TCRdb called clonotypes with MiXCR, one entry per CDR3 protein. The sample lists tens of thousands of distinct CDR3 sequences, around 15% seen once, with 55% to 60% in the top ten. Sequences were derived from PBMCs, sampled at surgery. These receptors were obtained from a male donor with early-stage non-small cell lung cancer. The CDR3 runs from the conserved cysteine through the conserved F or W. The order of the fields is V gene, clone size, D gene, CDR3 protein. A D gene is named only where the DNA matches it firmly. A row's size may be missing; if present it is once, few, many or a size class.

>TRBV20-1|many|.
CSALIETGTDTQYF
>TRBV20-1|.|.
CSATLDGNYGYTF
>TRBV20-1|.|TRBD2
CSARSGAYRPETQYF
>TRBV28|few|TRBD1
CASTQGGQGRIQPQHF
>TRBV5-6|.|.
CASSLFGVGKGNTIYF
>TRBV5-1|few|TRBD1
CASSLALQGGETQYF
>TRBV20-1|many|TRBD2
CSESGLAAYNEQFF
>TRBV9|.|.
CASSVGNLNTEAFF
>TRBV5-1|many|.
CASSFADSTDTQYF
>TRBV7-8|many|.
CASSLWDGADTQYF
>TRBV5-1|.|.
CASSLAGRADTEAFF
>TRBV20-1|many|TRBD1
CSALRTGRAYEQYF
>TRBV7-2|.|.
CASSPLQTDSYEQYF
>TRBV20-1|.|TRBD1
CSARGDRNYEQYF
>TRBV7-3|.|.
CASSPSGLLNTGELFF
>TRBV28|many|TRBD2
CASTWTSGRSEQYF